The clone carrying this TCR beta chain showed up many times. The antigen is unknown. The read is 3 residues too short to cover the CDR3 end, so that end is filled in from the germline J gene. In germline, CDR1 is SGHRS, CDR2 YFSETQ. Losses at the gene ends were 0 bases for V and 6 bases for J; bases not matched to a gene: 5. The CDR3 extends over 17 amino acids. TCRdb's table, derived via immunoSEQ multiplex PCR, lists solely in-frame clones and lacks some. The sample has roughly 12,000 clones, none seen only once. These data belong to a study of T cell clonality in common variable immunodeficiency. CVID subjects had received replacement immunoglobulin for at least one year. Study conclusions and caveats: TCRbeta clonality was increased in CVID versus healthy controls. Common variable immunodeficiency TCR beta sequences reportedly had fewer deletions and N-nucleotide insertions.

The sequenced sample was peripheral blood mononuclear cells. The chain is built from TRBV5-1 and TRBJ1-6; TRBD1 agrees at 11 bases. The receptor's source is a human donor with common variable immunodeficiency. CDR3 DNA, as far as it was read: TGCGCCAGCAGCTTGGCGGACAGGGGGCGTCGTAATTCACCC. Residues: CASSLADRGRRNSP. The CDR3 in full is CASSLADRGRRNSPLHF.